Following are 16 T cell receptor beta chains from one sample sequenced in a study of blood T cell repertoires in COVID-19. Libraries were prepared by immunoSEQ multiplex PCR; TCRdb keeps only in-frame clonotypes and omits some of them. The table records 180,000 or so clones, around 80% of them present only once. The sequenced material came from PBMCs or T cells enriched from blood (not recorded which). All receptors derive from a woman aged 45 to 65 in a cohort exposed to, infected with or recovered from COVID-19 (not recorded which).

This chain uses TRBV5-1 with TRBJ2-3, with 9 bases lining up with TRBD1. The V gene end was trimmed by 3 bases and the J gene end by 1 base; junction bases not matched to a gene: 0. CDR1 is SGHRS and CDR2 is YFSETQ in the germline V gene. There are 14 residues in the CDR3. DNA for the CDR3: TGCGCCAGCAGCTGGGACAGGGGCACAGATACGCAGTATTTT. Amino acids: CASSWDRGTDTQYF.

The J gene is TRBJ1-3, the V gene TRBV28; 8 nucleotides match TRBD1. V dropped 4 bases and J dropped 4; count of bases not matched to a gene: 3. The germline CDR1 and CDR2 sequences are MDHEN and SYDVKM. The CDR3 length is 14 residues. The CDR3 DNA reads TGTGCCAGCAGTTCCGGACAGGGAGGAAACACCATATATTTT. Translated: CASSSGQGGNTIYF. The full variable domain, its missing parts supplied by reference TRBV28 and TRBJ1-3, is DVKVTQSSRYLVKRTGEKVFLECVQDMDHENMFWYRQDPGLGLRLIYFSYDVKMKEKGDIPEGYSVSREKKERFSLILESASTNQTSMYLCASSSGQGGNTIYFGEGSWLTVV.

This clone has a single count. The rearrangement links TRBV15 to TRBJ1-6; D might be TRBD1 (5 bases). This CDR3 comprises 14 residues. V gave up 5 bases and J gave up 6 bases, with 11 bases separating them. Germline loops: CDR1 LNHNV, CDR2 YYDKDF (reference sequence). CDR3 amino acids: CATSGGASNSPLHF. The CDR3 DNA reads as TGTGCCACCAGCGGTGGGGCATCTAATTCACCCCTCCACTTT.

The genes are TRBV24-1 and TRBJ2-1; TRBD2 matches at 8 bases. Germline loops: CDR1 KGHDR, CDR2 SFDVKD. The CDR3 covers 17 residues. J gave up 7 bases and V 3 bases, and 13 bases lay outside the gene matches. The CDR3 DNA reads TGTGCCACCAGTGATGTCCTGGCGGGAGGAATCCCTAATGAGCAGTTCTTC. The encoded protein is CATSDVLAGGIPNEQFF.

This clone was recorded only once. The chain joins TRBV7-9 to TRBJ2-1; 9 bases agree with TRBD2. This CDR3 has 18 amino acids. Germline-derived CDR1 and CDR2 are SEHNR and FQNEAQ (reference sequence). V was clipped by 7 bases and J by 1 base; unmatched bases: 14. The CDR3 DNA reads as TGTGCCAGCATCACCTTCCAGGGCGGGGGGGCTTCCTACAATGAGCAGTTCTTC. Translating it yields CASITFQGGGASYNEQFF. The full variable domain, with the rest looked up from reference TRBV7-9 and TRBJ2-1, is DTGVSQNPRHKITKRGQNVTFRCDPISEHNRLYWYRQTLGQGPEFLTYFQNEAQLEKSRLLSDRFSAERPKGSFSTLEIQRTEQGDSAMYLCASITFQGGGASYNEQFFGPGTRLTVL.

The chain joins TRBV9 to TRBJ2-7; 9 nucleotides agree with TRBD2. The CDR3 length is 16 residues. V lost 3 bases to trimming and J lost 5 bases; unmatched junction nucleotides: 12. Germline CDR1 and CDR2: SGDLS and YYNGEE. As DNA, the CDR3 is TGTGCCAGCAGCGCCCGTCCCCTTAGCGGGAGAGACGAGCAGTACTTC. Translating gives CASSARPLSGRDEQYF.

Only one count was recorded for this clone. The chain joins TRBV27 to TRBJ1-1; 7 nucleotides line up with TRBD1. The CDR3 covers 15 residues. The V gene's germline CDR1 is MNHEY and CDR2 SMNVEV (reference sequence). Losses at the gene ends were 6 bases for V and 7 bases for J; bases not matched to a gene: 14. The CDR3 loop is CASSRRTGPSDEAFF. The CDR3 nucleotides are TGTGCCAGCAGCCGCCGGACAGGCCCGTCGGATGAAGCTTTCTTT.

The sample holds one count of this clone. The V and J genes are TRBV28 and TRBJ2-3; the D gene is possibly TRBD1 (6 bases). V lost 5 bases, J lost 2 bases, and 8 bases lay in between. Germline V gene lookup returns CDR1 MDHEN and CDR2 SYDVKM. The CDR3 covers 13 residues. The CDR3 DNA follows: TGTGCCAGCAGTGGACAGTCCACAGATACGCAGTATTTT. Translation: CASSGQSTDTQYF. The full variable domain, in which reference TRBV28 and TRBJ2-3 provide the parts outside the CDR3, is DVKVTQSSRYLVKRTGEKVFLECVQDMDHENMFWYRQDPGLGLRLIYFSYDVKMKEKGDIPEGYSVSREKKERFSLILESASTNQTSMYLCASSGQSTDTQYFGPGTRLTVL.

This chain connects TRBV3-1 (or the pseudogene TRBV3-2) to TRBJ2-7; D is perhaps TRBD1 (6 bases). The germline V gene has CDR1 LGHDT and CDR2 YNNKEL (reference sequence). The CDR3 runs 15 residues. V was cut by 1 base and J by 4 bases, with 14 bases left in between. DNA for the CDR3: TGTGCCAGCAGCCAAGTGGGGGACAACCAGTACGAGCAGTACTTC. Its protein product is CASSQVGDNQYEQYF.

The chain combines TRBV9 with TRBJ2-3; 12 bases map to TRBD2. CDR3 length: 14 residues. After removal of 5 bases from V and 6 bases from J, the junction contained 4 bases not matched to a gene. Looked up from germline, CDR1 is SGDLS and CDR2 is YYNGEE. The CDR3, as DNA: TGTGCCAGCAGTGCACTAGCGGGAGGCGATACGCAGTATTTT. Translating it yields CASSALAGGDTQYF.

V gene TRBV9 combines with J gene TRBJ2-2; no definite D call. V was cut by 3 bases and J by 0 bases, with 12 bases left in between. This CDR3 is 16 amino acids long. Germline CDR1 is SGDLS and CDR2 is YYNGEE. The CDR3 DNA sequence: TGTGCCAGCAGCGAAGAGAATTCCGCGAACACCGGGGAGCTGTTTTTT. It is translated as CASSEENSANTGELFF.

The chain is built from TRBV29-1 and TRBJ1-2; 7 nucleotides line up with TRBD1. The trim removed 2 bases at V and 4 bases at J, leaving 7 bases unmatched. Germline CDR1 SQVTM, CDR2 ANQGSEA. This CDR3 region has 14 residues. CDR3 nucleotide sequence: TGCAGCGTTGAAAGTAGGGGACAGTTCTATGGCTACACCTTC. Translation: CSVESRGQFYGYTF.

CDR3 nucleotide sequence: TGTGCCAGCAGCCAAGGCAGCTCGACGGGGTCGTACGAGCAGTACTTC. This translates into CASSQGSSTGSYEQYF. The chain joins TRBV14 to TRBJ2-7; weak D call: TRBD2 (5 bases). The germline V gene encodes CDR1 SGHDN and CDR2 FVKESK. Trimming cost V 1 base and J 4 bases, with 17 bases left between them. This CDR3 has 16 amino acids.

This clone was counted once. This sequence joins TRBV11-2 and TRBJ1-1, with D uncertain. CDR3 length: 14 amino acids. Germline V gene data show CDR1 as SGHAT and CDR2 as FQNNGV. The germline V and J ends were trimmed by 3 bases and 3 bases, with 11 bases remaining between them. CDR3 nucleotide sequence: TGTGCCAGCAGCTTTCAGGTGAGGGACACTGAAGCTTTCTTT. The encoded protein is CASSFQVRDTEAFF.

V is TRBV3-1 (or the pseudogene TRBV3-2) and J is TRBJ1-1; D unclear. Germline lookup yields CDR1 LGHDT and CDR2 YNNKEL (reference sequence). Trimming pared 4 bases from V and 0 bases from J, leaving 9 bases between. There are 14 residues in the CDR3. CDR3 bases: TGTGCCAGCAGCCTTGAGGGAATGAACACTGAAGCTTTCTTT. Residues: CASSLEGMNTEAFF.

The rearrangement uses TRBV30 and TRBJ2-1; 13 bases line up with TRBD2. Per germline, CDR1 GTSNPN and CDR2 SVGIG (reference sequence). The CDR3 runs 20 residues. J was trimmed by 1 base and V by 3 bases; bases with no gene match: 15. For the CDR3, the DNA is TGTGCCTGGAGGGGTATCGCGAGGACTAGCGGGGGAGAATCCTACAATGAGCAGTTCTTC. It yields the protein CAWRGIARTSGGESYNEQFF.